This T cell receptor (beta chain) was sequenced for a study of blood T cell repertoires in COVID-19. Across the study: Sources were T cells, B-cell-depleted T cells, or PBMCs; the material itself was cDNA or gDNA.

CDR1 is SGHVS, CDR2 FQNEAQ, per germline. With 3 bases clipped from V and 0 bases from J, the junction kept 7 bases outside the gene matches. The CDR3 length is 17 residues. Per the original data handling: Estimation of nucleated cell counts relied on the amplification of reference gene primers. The repertoire was sequenced with immunoSEQ multiplex PCR; TCRdb's copy has only in-frame clones and lacks some. The V and J calls and clone size come from that table; D and trimming were worked out from the DNA. Found here are around 50,000 clones, roughly 89% of them singletons; the top ten hold 6% to 6.5%.

The rearrangement links TRBV7-8 to TRBJ1-3, with 8 positions matching TRBD1. This TCR was recovered from a man in his 70s with active COVID-19. The sequencing sample was made of peripheral blood. The CDR3 DNA is TGTGCCAGCAGCTTCCCCGAGACAGGGGACTCTGGAAACACCATATATTTT. Protein product: CASSFPETGDSGNTIYF.